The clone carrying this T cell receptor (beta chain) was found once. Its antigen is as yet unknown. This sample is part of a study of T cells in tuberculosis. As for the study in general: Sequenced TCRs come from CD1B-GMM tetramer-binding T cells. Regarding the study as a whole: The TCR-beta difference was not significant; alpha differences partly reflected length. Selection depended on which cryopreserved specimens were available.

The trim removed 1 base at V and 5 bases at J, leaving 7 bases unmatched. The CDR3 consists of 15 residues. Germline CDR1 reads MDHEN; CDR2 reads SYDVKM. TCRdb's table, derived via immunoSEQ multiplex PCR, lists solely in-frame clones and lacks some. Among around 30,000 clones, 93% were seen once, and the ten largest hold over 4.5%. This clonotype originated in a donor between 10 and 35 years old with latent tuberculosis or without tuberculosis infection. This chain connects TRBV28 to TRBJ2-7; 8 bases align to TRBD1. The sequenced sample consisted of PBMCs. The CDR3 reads CASSLLGQVSHEQYF. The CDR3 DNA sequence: TGTGCCAGCAGTTTATTGGGACAGGTTTCGCACGAGCAGTACTTC.